The entry below gives a single T cell receptor (beta chain) sequence along with its context. The antigen remains unidentified. The read terminates 3 residues ahead of where the CDR3 ends, so the germline J gene completes it. This sample was included in a study of T cells in women clearing cervical HPV infection. General study results and limits: It is unknown whether associations predate infection; no effector/memory or HPV-specific sorting.

Germline V gives CDR1 MNHEY, CDR2 SVGEGT. The CDR3 has 15 amino acids. V was cut by 2 bases and J by 2 bases, with 10 bases left in between. Libraries were prepared by immunoSEQ multiplex PCR; TCRdb keeps only in-frame clonotypes and omits some of them. The sample has about 28,000 clones, and its top ten clones hold roughly 17%. The clonotype originates from a woman aged 18 to 75 with a cervical HPV16 infection that either progressed to CIN3+ or cleared (not recorded which). The chain carries TRBV6-2 or TRBV6-3 and TRBJ2-1; D remains ambiguous. Sequencing input: blood buffy coat. CDR3: CASSYGAAPYNEQFF. Partial CDR3 DNA: TGTGCCAGCAGTTACGGCGCGGCACCCTACAATGAG.